A single sample gave rise to the 29 T cell receptor beta chains below, sequenced in a study of STAT5B mutations in CD4+ large granular lymphocyte leukemia. TCRdb's copy holds only in-frame clones and misses some; the assay was immunoSEQ multiplex PCR. The data show 30,000 to 40,000 clones, roughly three quarters seen once. Sequenced sample: CD4+ T cells from blood buffy coats. These TCRs come from a human donor in good health.

Only a few counts were recorded for this clone. The CDR3 DNA is TGTGCCATCTCTAGTTTGAACACTGAAGCTTTCTTT. Its translation is CAISSLNTEAFF. The chain recombines TRBV10-3 with TRBJ1-1; D call uncertain. CDR3 length: 12 amino acids. The germline V gene encodes CDR1 ENHRY and CDR2 SYGVKD. V was trimmed by 8 bases and J by 0 bases, leaving 7 bases between them.

This chain uses TRBV10-3 with TRBJ1-4, with D perhaps matching TRBD1 (5 bases). The V and J ends lost 7 bases and 4 bases respectively, with 16 bases between them. The germline V gene encodes CDR1 ENHRY and CDR2 SYGVKD. The CDR3 loop spans 15 amino acids. The CDR3 coding sequence is TGTGCCATCACTATGGGGGAGGAGGTTAATGAAAAACTGTTTTTT. It encodes CAITMGEEVNEKLFF.

As regards this clone: The junction does not match germline at one end; this may be a read error. The chain is built from TRBV6-1 and TRBJ2-7; D call uncertain. Germline assignment: CDR1 MNHNS and CDR2 SASEGT. The CDR3 sequence is 13 residues long. The CDR3 DNA reads as TGTGCCAGCAGCCCATCCCTATGGAGCAGATTGGACTTC. It specifies CASSPSLWSRLDF.

The rearrangement uses TRBV2 and TRBJ2-1; 11 nucleotides line up with TRBD2. Looked up from germline, CDR1 is SNHLY and CDR2 is FYNNEI. The CDR3 is 16 residues long. With 6 bases clipped from V and 6 bases from J, the junction kept 10 bases outside the gene matches. The CDR3, as DNA: TGTGCCAGCAGATCTCGACTAGCGGGGAGGTTCAATGAGCAGTTCTTC. This encodes CASRSRLAGRFNEQFF.

The gene calls are TRBV7-2 and TRBJ1-1; 9 positions match TRBD1. This CDR3 comprises 15 residues. The V segment lost 5 bases and the J segment 4 bases; nucleotides outside the gene matches: 8. CDR1 is SGHTA, CDR2 FQGNSA, per germline. CDR3 sequence reads: CASSLQTGGVTEAFF. The CDR3 nucleotides are TGTGCCAGCAGCCTACAGACAGGGGGTGTCACTGAAGCTTTCTTT.

The CDR3 here is CASAPSGADTEAFF. Written as DNA, the CDR3 is TGTGCCAGCGCGCCGTCAGGGGCCGACACTGAAGCTTTCTTT. The J gene is TRBJ1-1, the V gene TRBV6-1, with D tentatively TRBD1 (6 bases). Germline V CDR1 and CDR2: MNHNS, SASEGT. Between the trimmed V and J ends, which lost 8 bases and 3 bases, there was a span of 16 bases. This CDR3 has 14 amino acids.

The CDR3 loop is CASSRDRVGYTF. The CDR3 nucleotides read TGCGCCAGCAGCCGGGACAGGGTCGGCTACACCTTC. V and J are TRBV10-1 and TRBJ1-2; 9 bases agree with TRBD1. V dropped 6 bases and J dropped 8; count of bases not matched to a gene: 4. From germline, CDR1 is WNHNN and CDR2 SYGVQD (reference sequence). The CDR3 extends over 12 amino acids.

This clone has only one observation. The chain combines TRBV19 with TRBJ2-7; D gene uncertain. The ends were cut back, 1 base at V and 1 base at J, with 8 bases in the middle. Germline V CDR1 and CDR2: LNHDA, SQIVND (reference sequence). This CDR3 region has 14 residues. CDR3 amino acids: CASSIAQQSYEQYF. CDR3 in DNA: TGTGCCAGTAGTATAGCCCAACAGTCCTACGAGCAGTACTTC.

Comments on this clone: One junction end disagrees with the germline gene, perhaps due to a read error. The chain couples TRBV7-2 to TRBJ2-3; D not certain. The CDR3 runs 14 residues. The germline V gene encodes CDR1 SGHTA and CDR2 FQGNSA. CDR3 DNA sequence: TGTGCCAGCAGCTTACCCCCGACCACATATACGCAGTATTTT. Amino acid sequence: CASSLPPTTYTQYF.

The chain couples TRBV5-1 to TRBJ2-2, with D uncertain. The CDR3 has 16 residues. Between the trimmed V and J ends, which lost 5 bases and 0 bases, there was a span of 14 bases. Germline V CDR1 and CDR2: SGHRS, YFSETQ. CDR3 residues: CASRGGSVANTGELFF. DNA for the CDR3: TGCGCCAGCAGGGGTGGTTCAGTCGCGAACACCGGGGAGCTGTTTTTT.

This clone was recorded a few times. V usage is TRBV18 and J usage is TRBJ2-7, with D possibly TRBD2 on 6 matching bases. The CDR3 contains 11 residues. The germline V and J ends were trimmed by 6 bases and 7 bases, with 10 bases remaining between them. The germline gives CDR1 KGHSH, CDR2 LQKENI. Here the CDR3 reads CASSRDREQYF. DNA for the CDR3: TGTGCCAGCTCGCGGGACCGGGAGCAGTACTTC.

This clone was seen more than once but under ten times. This chain connects TRBV2 to TRBJ1-6; D is uncertain. The V gene's germline CDR1 is SNHLY and CDR2 FYNNEI. The germline V and J ends were trimmed by 6 bases and 2 bases, with 5 bases remaining between them. This CDR3 spans 13 amino acids. For the CDR3, the DNA is TGTGCCAGCAGGCTAACCTATAATTCACCCCTCCACTTT. As protein: CASRLTYNSPLHF.

The CDR3 loop reads CASNNAVLEQFF. In nucleotides, the CDR3 is TGTGCCAGTAACAACGCGGTCTTGGAGCAGTTCTTC. V is TRBV19 and J is TRBJ2-1; D unresolved. This CDR3 is built from 12 residues. The V and J ends lost 7 bases and 10 bases respectively, with 14 bases between them. Per germline, CDR1 LNHDA and CDR2 SQIVND (reference sequence).

This rearrangement joins TRBV7-6 to TRBJ2-4; TRBD1 matches 8 bases. Germline V gene sequence: CDR1 SGHVS, CDR2 FNYEAQ. Unmatched junction bases numbered 12, after V lost 6 bases and J lost 5 bases. There are 16 residues in the CDR3. CDR3 in amino acids: CASSPEGQGFQNIQYF. The DNA for the CDR3 is TGTGCCAGCAGTCCCGAAGGACAGGGATTCCAAAACATTCAGTACTTC.

This sequence joins TRBV9 and TRBJ1-2; 8 nucleotides agree with TRBD1. The CDR3 runs to 14 residues. Germline CDR1 and CDR2: SGDLS and YYNGEE. V shed 3 bases and J 5 bases; nucleotides not matched to a gene: 6. The CDR3: CASSAGQGRYGYTF. In DNA form, the CDR3 reads TGTGCCAGCAGCGCCGGACAGGGCAGGTATGGCTACACCTTC.

The chain employs TRBV6-5 and TRBJ1-6; no clear D. The CDR3 totals 13 residues. The V and J ends lost 6 bases and 10 bases respectively, with 13 bases between them. Per the germline V gene, CDR1 is MNHEY and CDR2 is SVGAGI. The CDR3: CASSKVVGSPLHF. The CDR3, as DNA: TGTGCCAGCAGCAAAGTTGTGGGGTCACCCCTCCACTTT.

The rearrangement uses TRBV4-3 and TRBJ2-3; 16 nucleotides match TRBD2. Germline lookup yields CDR1 LGHNA and CDR2 YSLEER. Trimming removed 0 bases from V and 2 bases from J; junction bases left unmatched: 2. CDR3 length: 18 amino acids. CDR3: CASSQEGTSGGATDTQYF. The CDR3 DNA reads TGCGCCAGCAGCCAAGAGGGGACTAGCGGGGGGGCCACAGATACGCAGTATTTT.

V gene TRBV30 combines with J gene TRBJ2-3; maybe TRBD1 (7 bases). The CDR3 consists of 15 residues. Between the trimmed V and J ends, which lost 2 bases and 1 base, there was a span of 13 bases. Germline V gene data show CDR1 as GTSNPN and CDR2 as SVGIG (reference sequence). The CDR3, as DNA: TGTGCCTGGAGTCCTCAGGGGGGCCGCACAGATACGCAGTATTTT. It specifies CAWSPQGGRTDTQYF.

This CDR3 reads CAISETNRGLNTEAFF. Here the CDR3 DNA reads TGTGCCATCAGTGAGACAAACAGGGGTCTGAACACTGAAGCTTTCTTT. V is TRBV10-3 and J is TRBJ1-1; 7 nucleotides agree with TRBD1. The CDR3 loop spans 16 amino acids. Germline-derived CDR1 and CDR2 are ENHRY and SYGVKD. V dropped 2 bases and J dropped 0; count of bases not matched to a gene: 6.

The chain joins TRBV6-5 to TRBJ1-4, with D tentatively TRBD1 (6 bases). Germline-derived CDR1 and CDR2 are MNHEY and SVGAGI. V lost 2 bases, J lost 7 bases, and 11 bases lay in between. The CDR3 has 14 amino acids. This chain's CDR3 is CASSYGGAGEKLFF. CDR3 DNA: TGTGCCAGCAGTTACGGGGGGGCGGGTGAAAAACTGTTTTTT.

The chain carries TRBV28 and TRBJ2-6; TRBD2 is a possible D gene (6 bases). This CDR3 has 18 amino acids. Germline V gives CDR1 MDHEN, CDR2 SYDVKM. V gave up 5 bases and J gave up 2 bases, with 19 bases separating them. As DNA, the CDR3 is TGTGCCAGCAGTCCGACGGAGGGGCGAATAACTGGGGCCAACGTCCTGACTTTC. Protein: CASSPTEGRITGANVLTF. Full variable domain (missing parts from reference TRBV28 and TRBJ2-6): DVKVTQSSRYLVKRTGEKVFLECVQDMDHENMFWYRQDPGLGLRLIYFSYDVKMKEKGDIPEGYSVSREKKERFSLILESASTNQTSMYLCASSPTEGRITGANVLTFGAGSRLTVL.

J is TRBJ2-3 and V is TRBV11-2; a weak D match, TRBD2 (6 bases). This CDR3 is 13 amino acids long. V was clipped by 3 bases and J by 3 bases, with 7 bases between them. CDR1 and CDR2 (germline): SGHAT, FQNNGV. Here the CDR3 reads CASSFRGTDTQYF. CDR3 sequence (DNA): TGTGCCAGCAGCTTCCGGGGGACAGATACGCAGTATTTT.

V gene TRBV5-4 combines with J gene TRBJ2-3, with 13 bases that match TRBD2. The V gene end was trimmed by 4 bases and the J gene end by 0 bases; junction bases not matched to a gene: 14. The CDR3 has 20 residues. Per germline, CDR1 SGHNT and CDR2 YYREEE (reference sequence). CDR3 region: CASSPGTSGAGGLSTDTQYF. DNA of the CDR3: TGTGCCAGCAGCCCGGGGACTAGCGGGGCTGGCGGCTTAAGCACAGATACGCAGTATTTT.

The chain couples TRBV5-4 to TRBJ2-1; D might be TRBD1 or TRBD2, each matching 6 bases. V was clipped by 0 bases and J by 2 bases, with 9 bases between them. Looked up from germline, CDR1 is SGHNT and CDR2 is YYREEE (reference sequence). The CDR3 is 15 residues long. CDR3 in DNA: TGTGCCAGCAGCTTGGTGGGGGGCGCCTACAATGAGCAGTTCTTC. It specifies CASSLVGGAYNEQFF.

The rearrangement joins TRBV28 to TRBJ2-7, with 9 bases fitting TRBD2. Germline-derived CDR1 and CDR2 are MDHEN and SYDVKM. This CDR3 has 13 amino acids. Trimming took 3 bases from V and 3 from J; bases not matched to a gene: 0. CDR3 DNA: TGTGCCAGCAGTTTTAGCGGGGGCTACGAGCAGTACTTC. This codes for CASSFSGGYEQYF.

The V and J genes are TRBV7-2 and TRBJ2-2; TRBD2 might be the D (6 bases). The V end lost 7 bases, the J end lost 4 bases, and 13 bases lay between the germline ends. The CDR3 is 14 residues long. Germline CDR1 is SGHTA and CDR2 is FQGNSA. The CDR3 bases are TGTGCCAGCACGGAGGGGTTACCCACCGGGGAGCTGTTTTTT. Translated: CASTEGLPTGELFF.

The rearrangement links TRBV5-1 to TRBJ1-1, with D hard to call. The V end lost 4 bases, the J end lost 1 base, and 20 bases lay between the germline ends. Germline CDR1 is SGHRS and CDR2 is YFSETQ. The CDR3 has 17 residues. CDR3: CASSRGRVNRENTEAFF. The CDR3 DNA sequence: TGCGCCAGCAGCCGGGGTCGGGTAAATAGGGAGAACACTGAAGCTTTCTTT.

J is TRBJ1-6 and V is TRBV11-2; D may be TRBD1 (6 bases). The CDR3 loop spans 14 amino acids. Germline lookup yields CDR1 SGHAT and CDR2 FQNNGV. V was cut by 3 bases and J by 6 bases, with 9 bases left in between. In nucleotides, the CDR3 is TGTGCCAGCAGCTTCCGGGACACTAATTCACCCCTCCACTTT. Encoded protein: CASSFRDTNSPLHF.

The genes are TRBV11-2 and TRBJ1-5; D remains unclear. V lost 4 bases and J 10 bases, leaving 8 bases between the germline ends. The CDR3 totals 11 residues. Germline V CDR1 and CDR2: SGHAT, FQNNGV. CDR3 residues: CASSSDVPQHF. In nucleotides, the CDR3 is TGTGCCAGCAGCTCTGATGTACCCCAGCATTTT.